Listed below are T cell receptor beta chains from one sample, sequenced in a study of blood T cells in healthy people across ages. TCRdb passed the 5' RACE reads through MiXCR, listing each CDR3 protein once. The data show roughly 1,500,000 distinct CDR3 sequences, around 36% seen once. Sequencing input: blood. All receptors come from a woman younger than 45 in good health. The CDR3 runs from the conserved cysteine through the conserved F or W. Fields, in order: CDR3 DNA, CDR3 protein, clone size, V gene, D gene, J gene. D genes are given only for firm matches. Clone size is not always given. Where it is, it says once, few, many or a class for expanded clones.

TGTGCCAGCAGCTCTGGCGGGGACAGGGGTCCCGAGCAGTACTTC,CASSSGGDRGPEQYF,NA,TRBV5-6,TRBD1,TRBJ2-7
TGTGCCGGCAGCTTAGAACTGGCGGGAGGGGGGTTATGGGAGACCCAGTACTTC,CAGSLELAGGGLWETQYF,few,TRBV11-2,TRBD2,TRBJ2-5
TGTGCCAGCAGTCTAACCCCCGCGAGGGAATCGGGGACCCAGTACTTC,CASSLTPARESGTQYF,many,TRBV27,NA,TRBJ2-5
TGCGCCAGCAGCCAAGATAACGCCCCCGATACGCAGTATTTT,CASSQDNAPDTQYF,few,TRBV4-1,NA,TRBJ2-3
TGTGCCAGCAGCGGCCGGGCGGGAGCAGTGGATGAGCAGTTCTTC,CASSGRAGAVDEQFF,few,TRBV9,TRBD2,TRBJ2-1
TGTGCCAGCAGAAGGCGGGGGAATCTTAGATCCTACGAGCAGTACTTC,CASRRRGNLRSYEQYF,few,TRBV6-2/TRBV6-3,TRBD2,TRBJ2-7
TGTGCCAGCAGTCGATACACCAAACCAAGGGGCTACACCTTC,CASSRYTKPRGYTF,many,TRBV27,NA,TRBJ1-2
TGCAGTGCTCGGTCTCATTACCTTAGCTCCTACAATGAGCAGTTCTTC,CSARSHYLSSYNEQFF,NA,TRBV20-1,NA,TRBJ2-1
TGCAGCGTTGTCGGGGCAGGACACACTGAAGCTTTCTTT,CSVVGAGHTEAFF,many,TRBV29-1,NA,TRBJ1-1
TGTGCCAGCAGCGCAACAGGGTTCTCTGGAAACACCATATATTTT,CASSATGFSGNTIYF,NA,TRBV6-6,NA,TRBJ1-3
TGCAGTGCCACGCGACGGCGGACTAATGAAAAACTGTTTTTT,CSATRRRTNEKLFF,NA,TRBV20-1,NA,TRBJ1-4
TGCAGCGTTACCGGGATAGGGAACACTGAAGCTTTCTTT,CSVTGIGNTEAFF,few,TRBV29-1,NA,TRBJ1-1
TGTGCCAGCAGGGTAGCGGGGGGGCTCTACAATGAGCAGTTCTTC,CASRVAGGLYNEQFF,many,TRBV12-3/TRBV12-4,TRBD2,TRBJ2-1
TGTGCCACTCGAAGGACAGCCGGTTTCAATGAGCAGTTCTTC,CATRRTAGFNEQFF,NA,TRBV2,NA,TRBJ2-1
TGCAGTGCTAGTAGGCAGGGCGCTGAAGCTTTCTTT,CSASRQGAEAFF,few,TRBV20-1,NA,TRBJ1-1
TGTGCCAGCAGCTTAGGGTTGGGACAGCTCTACGAGCAGTACTTC,CASSLGLGQLYEQYF,few,TRBV7-2,TRBD1,TRBJ2-7
TGTGCCAGCAGCTTGTGGCGGGGGGCCACAGATACGCAGTATTTT,CASSLWRGATDTQYF,NA,TRBV7-2,TRBD2,TRBJ2-3